This T cell receptor (beta chain) came from a study of cytomegalovirus exposure and HLA in healthy donors. General study findings and limits: The CMV antigen specificity of a few CMV-associated chains was confirmed through in vitro analysis.

Worth noting for this clone: Its antigen is still unknown.

The PCR ran on 60 Vbeta and 13 Jbeta primers. Clones were read by immunoSEQ multiplex PCR, and TCRdb kept only the in-frame ones, dropping some. The sample table includes fewer than 250,000 clones. This sequence originates from a woman aged 30 to 39 in good health and CMV-seropositive. The sample was PBMCs.

The CDR3 region is CASSLTDKSYYEQYF. The DNA for the CDR3 is TGTGCCAGCAGCTTAACCGACAAGTCCTATTACGAGCAGTACTTC. The rearrangement joins TRBV5-8 to TRBJ2-7; no firm D call. Germline V CDR1 and CDR2: SGHTS, YDEGEE. Trimming stripped 2 bases from V and 4 bases from J, with 16 bases between. This CDR3 has 15 residues.